The next 28 T cell receptor beta chains were all read from a single sample in a study of T cell repertoires and leukemia-associated antigens. A single record per CDR3 protein comes from TCRdb applying MiXCR to the 5' RACE reads. This table has about 15,000 distinct CDR3 sequences, 35% to 45% appearing once. These receptors' targets are unknown. The specimen was CD3+ T cells sorted from blood and cultured. These receptors were obtained from a female donor in good health.

This clonotype was picked up a small number of times. Germline is not matched at one junction end, which may reflect a read error. The chain has TRBV9 and TRBJ2-7; 10 nucleotides line up with TRBD1. Per the germline V gene, CDR1 is SGDLS and CDR2 is YYNGEE. The CDR3 is made up of 15 amino acids. The CDR3 region has the DNA TGCGCCAGCAGCGTGTCCCCCGGGACAGGGGATGAGCAGCACTTC. Translated, it gives CASSVSPGTGDEQHF.

This clonotype has at least ten counts. V and J are TRBV20-1 and TRBJ2-1; TRBD2 aligns across 7 bases. The CDR3 has 14 residues. V shed 3 bases and J 3 bases; nucleotides not matched to a gene: 5. Germline CDR1 is DFQATT and CDR2 is SNEGSKA (reference sequence). The CDR3 DNA reads TGCAGTGCTAGTGTCACTAGCGACTACAATGAGCAGTTCTTC. It codes for CSASVTSDYNEQFF.

This clonotype was counted between two and nine times. DNA of the CDR3: TGCAGTGCTAGTGACAGGGGAAGTGGCGAAAAACTGTTTTTT. Encoded protein: CSASDRGSGEKLFF. V and J are TRBV20-1 and TRBJ1-4; the match to TRBD1 covers 8 bases. V shed 3 bases and J 8 bases; nucleotides not matched to a gene: 8. This CDR3 has 14 amino acids. Germline CDR1 is DFQATT and CDR2 is SNEGSKA (reference sequence).

This clonotype showed up many times. The chain is built from TRBV7-2 and TRBJ2-5, with D possibly being TRBD2 (5 bases). Trimming removed 3 bases from V and 5 bases from J, with 16 bases in between. Germline CDR1 is SGHTA and CDR2 is FQGNSA. This CDR3 spans 15 amino acids. CDR3 nucleotide sequence: TGTGCCAGCAGCTTGTCGGCGAGCGGAATTGAGACCCAGTACTTC. It is translated as CASSLSASGIETQYF.

The J gene is TRBJ1-5, the V gene TRBV10-3; possibly TRBD1 for D (5 bases). V lost 5 bases to trimming and J lost 5 bases, with 16 bases between them. This CDR3 spans 15 amino acids. The germline V gene encodes CDR1 ENHRY and CDR2 SYGVKD. This CDR3 reads CAISRRNDRYQPQHF. In nucleotides, the CDR3 is TGTGCCATCAGTCGCCGTAATGACAGATATCAGCCCCAGCATTTT.

By share, this clonotype counts as medium-sized. This sequence joins TRBV29-1 and TRBJ2-7; the match to TRBD2 covers 11 bases. The CDR3 sequence is 17 residues long. CDR1 and CDR2 (germline): SQVTM, ANQGSEA. Trimming took 7 bases from V and 5 from J; bases not matched to a gene: 19. Here the CDR3 DNA reads TGCAGCGCCGGCGGGGGTACAGAGGGACTAGCGGTACACGAGCAGTACTTC. Encoded protein: CSAGGGTEGLAVHEQYF.

The CDR3 here is CASSLEGASGAGELFF. CDR3 DNA: TGTGCCAGCAGCTTAGAAGGAGCTAGCGGGGCCGGGGAGCTGTTTTTT. This chain joins TRBV7-6 and TRBJ2-2; 9 bases align to TRBD2. J lost 6 bases, V lost 1 base, and 6 bases had no gene match. The CDR3 spans 16 residues. The germline gives CDR1 SGHVS, CDR2 FNYEAQ. Combining the CDR3 with reference TRBV7-6 and TRBJ2-2 gives the whole variable domain GAGVSQSPRYKVTKRGQDVALRCDPISGHVSLYWYRQALGQGPEFLTYFNYEAQQDKSGLPNDRFSAERPEGSISTLTIQRTEQRDSAMYRCASSLEGASGAGELFFGEGSRLTVL.

By sample fraction, this clonotype is medium-sized. The genes are TRBV9 and TRBJ2-3; 7 bases line up with TRBD2. The CDR3 contains 16 residues. The germline gives CDR1 SGDLS, CDR2 YYNGEE. V dropped 0 bases and J dropped 4; count of bases not matched to a gene: 8. The CDR3 coding sequence is TGTGCCAGCAGCGTAGGTCCCAGCGGGATGTCAGATACGCAGTATTTT. This encodes CASSVGPSGMSDTQYF. The whole variable domain, filled in from reference TRBV9 and TRBJ2-3, reads DSGVTQTPKHLITATGQRVTLRCSPRSGDLSVYWYQQSLDQGLQFLIQYYNGEERAKGNILERFSAQQFPDLHSELNLSSLELGDSALYFCASSVGPSGMSDTQYFGPGTRLTVL.

This clonotype is labeled medium-sized (0.01 to 0.1%). The rearrangement links TRBV20-1 to TRBJ2-1; D is uncertain. The CDR3 covers 15 residues. The V gene lost 2 bases and the J gene lost 2 bases, with 13 bases spanning the gap. CDR1 DFQATT and CDR2 SNEGSKA come from the germline V gene (reference sequence). CDR3 nucleotides: TGCAGTGCTAGAAAGCCACCTTGGCCCTACAATGAGCAGTTCTTC. Amino acids: CSARKPPWPYNEQFF.

This clonotype is judged medium-sized. V gene TRBV2 combines with J gene TRBJ2-1; TRBD2 is a possible D gene (5 bases). Germline V lookup: CDR1 SNHLY, CDR2 FYNNEI. The CDR3 contains 15 residues. Deletions cut 0 bases from V and 7 bases from J, with 13 bases between. Here the CDR3 reads CASSEAGGSWNEQFF. CDR3 DNA: TGTGCCAGCAGTGAAGCGGGCGGGTCGTGGAATGAGCAGTTCTTC.

J is TRBJ2-7 and V is TRBV5-1; 8 positions match TRBD2. Germline-derived CDR1 and CDR2 are SGHRS and YFSETQ. Trimming took 4 bases from V and 6 from J; bases not matched to a gene: 15. This CDR3 has 16 amino acids. The CDR3 region has the DNA TGCGCCAGCAGCCGCGGGACTAGGACCCCCCTCTGCGAGCAGTACTTC. Translated: CASSRGTRTPLCEQYF.

This clonotype was recorded many times. The chain links TRBV4-1 to TRBJ2-5, with D perhaps matching TRBD2 (6 bases). The CDR3 contains 16 residues. Trimming left V 1 base short and J 1 base short, with 13 bases between. Germline V lookup: CDR1 MGHRA, CDR2 YSYEKL. The CDR3 here is CASSQAGAAPQETQYF. The DNA of the CDR3 is TGCGCCAGCAGCCAAGCGGGAGCGGCACCCCAAGAGACCCAGTACTTC.

This clonotype is categorized as medium-sized. The chain carries TRBV28 and TRBJ1-2, with D perhaps TRBD1 (5 bases). Germline V gene sequence: CDR1 MDHEN, CDR2 SYDVKM. The CDR3 extends over 12 amino acids. The V end was cut by 3 bases, the J end by 6 bases, with 8 bases between. In nucleotides, the CDR3 is TGTGCCAGCAGTTTTGGGGGGGATGGCTACACCTTC. Its translation: CASSFGGDGYTF.

This clonotype came up a few times. The chain employs TRBV11-2 and TRBJ1-5; no firm D call. Deletions cut 2 bases from V and 15 bases from J, with 17 bases between. CDR3 length equals 13 residues. Looked up from germline, CDR1 is SGHAT and CDR2 is FQNNGV. CDR3 sequence (DNA): TGTGCCAGCAGCTTATTTGGCAATCAGCCTCTGCATTTT. This encodes CASSLFGNQPLHF. Variable domain in full (rest from reference TRBV11-2 and TRBJ1-5): EAGVAQSPRYKIIEKRQSVAFWCNPISGHATLYWYQQILGQGPKLLIQFQNNGVVDDSQLPKDRFSAERLKGVDSTLKIQPAKLEDSAVYLCASSLFGNQPLHFGDGTRLSIL.

About this clonotype itself: A junction boundary mismatches the germline segment, possibly from a read error. The rearrangement joins TRBV5-1 to TRBJ2-1, with TRBD2 matching over 11 bases. Germline CDR1 reads SGHRS; CDR2 reads YFSETQ. The CDR3 runs to 15 residues. The CDR3 protein is CPSSQGLAENMEQFF. DNA of the CDR3: TGCCCCAGCAGCCAGGGACTAGCGGAAAATATGGAGCAGTTCTTC.

There are many counts of this clonotype. The rearrangement links TRBV2 to TRBJ2-3, with D uncertain. Trimming left V 4 bases short and J 5 bases short, with 7 bases between. The CDR3 length is 12 residues. Looked up from germline, CDR1 is SNHLY and CDR2 is FYNNEI. The CDR3 loop reads CASSGTGDTQYF. The CDR3 region has the DNA TGTGCCAGCAGTGGGACCGGAGATACGCAGTATTTT.

The rearrangement uses TRBV4-3 and TRBJ1-2; possibly TRBD1 for D (5 bases). CDR1 and CDR2 from the germline V gene are LGHNA and YSLEER. The CDR3 runs to 14 residues. Trimming took 0 bases from V and 10 from J, leaving 15 bases between them. The CDR3 DNA reads as TGCGCCAGCAGCCAAGATGGGAGGGAAGGGGACTACACCTTC. This gives the protein CASSQDGREGDYTF.

On this clonotype: This sequence may be a read error, since a much larger clone differs from it by one base. The chain links TRBV23-1 to TRBJ1-1; 11 nucleotides match TRBD1. TRBV23-1 carries the ORF label, with uncertain function. V was clipped by 2 bases and J by 6 bases; unmatched bases: 20. The CDR3 covers 20 residues. This CDR3 is CASSQPSLVGQGAEDAEAFF. CDR3 DNA sequence: TGCGCCAGCAGTCAACCGAGTCTGGTCGGACAGGGGGCGGAGGACGCTGAAGCTTTCTTT.

This clonotype is medium-sized within its sample. This chain links TRBV5-6 with TRBJ1-2; D is unclear. CDR1 and CDR2 from the germline V gene are SGHDT and YYEEEE. V was cut by 4 bases and J by 7 bases, with 14 bases left in between. The CDR3 length is 13 residues. The CDR3 bases are TGTGCCAGCAGCCCCCGGGTAGGGTCTGGCTACACCTTC. Translated: CASSPRVGSGYTF.

This clonotype is categorized as medium-sized. The J gene is TRBJ2-7, the V gene TRBV6-5, with TRBD2 as a possible D gene (5 bases). The CDR3 spans 16 residues. In germline, CDR1 is MNHEY, CDR2 SVGAGI. V was trimmed by 0 bases and J by 0 bases, leaving 12 bases between them. CDR3: CASSYSFLASSYEQYF. The CDR3, as DNA: TGTGCCAGCAGTTACTCCTTCCTAGCCAGCTCCTACGAGCAGTACTTC.

The gene calls are TRBV20-1 and TRBJ2-5, with D possibly being TRBD2 (6 bases). This CDR3 comprises 13 residues. The V gene's germline CDR1 is DFQATT and CDR2 SNEGSKA (reference sequence). The V and J ends lost 8 bases and 5 bases respectively, with 18 bases between them. CDR3 coding DNA: TGCAGTTCCGAGGGGAGGTATGGGGAGACCCAGTACTTC. Translating gives CSSEGRYGETQYF.

This clonotype is medium-sized. V gene TRBV28 combines with J gene TRBJ2-1; 8 bases are shared with TRBD2. V dropped 7 bases and J dropped 0; count of bases not matched to a gene: 8. This CDR3 comprises 16 residues. Germline values: CDR1 MDHEN, CDR2 SYDVKM. CDR3 region: CASTHGGTSSYNEQFF. DNA for the CDR3: TGTGCCAGCACTCATGGAGGGACTAGCTCCTACAATGAGCAGTTCTTC.

Of note for this clonotype: Germline is not matched at one junction end, which may reflect a read error. V usage is TRBV27 and J usage is TRBJ2-1; D gene ambiguous. The CDR3 spans 13 residues. Germline V gives CDR1 MNHEY, CDR2 SMNVEV (reference sequence). CDR3 DNA: TGTGCCAGTAGTTTATCCAGGTTCGTAGGGCAGTTCTTC. Protein product: CASSLSRFVGQFF.

This clonotype was counted ten times or more. J is TRBJ2-1 and V is TRBV7-3; 8 bases match TRBD2. Germline V CDR1 and CDR2: SGHTA, FQGTGA. V shed 4 bases and J 8 bases; nucleotides not matched to a gene: 10. The CDR3 has 15 amino acids. This CDR3 is CASSSTSALVHEQFF. The CDR3 coding sequence is TGTGCCAGCAGCTCGACTAGCGCGTTGGTGCATGAGCAGTTCTTC. Looking up the rest from reference TRBV7-3 and TRBJ2-1 gives the full variable domain: GAGVSQTPSNKVTEKGKYVELRCDPISGHTALYWYRQSLGQGPEFLIYFQGTGAADDSGLPNDRFFAVRPEGSVSTLKIQRTERGDSAVYLCASSSTSALVHEQFFGPGTRLTVL.

Concerning this clonotype: The CDR3 does not close with the conserved phenylalanine or tryptophan, likely indicating a read error. The chain carries TRBV12-3 or TRBV12-4 and TRBJ2-2; D is ambiguous. The CDR3 consists of 15 residues. CDR3 DNA sequence: TGCGCCAGCAGCCAATTCCGAATCAACACCGGGGAGCTGTTTATT. Residues: CASSQFRINTGELFI.

This clonotype was counted at least ten times. A much larger clone is a single base away; this may be a read error. This sequence joins TRBV29-1 and TRBJ2-1; a weak D match, TRBD2 (5 bases). Germline loops: CDR1 SQVTM, CDR2 ANQGSEA. CDR3 length: 15 amino acids. Between the trimmed V and J ends, which lost 4 bases and 5 bases, there was a span of 18 bases. For the CDR3, the DNA is TGCAGCGTTGGAGAGGGTAGCAGCAAACACAATGAGCAGTTCTTC. Amino acids: CSVGEGSSKHNEQFF.

This clonotype was found a few times. The conserved closing phenylalanine or tryptophan is absent in this CDR3, likely reflecting a read error. Because the CDR3's place on the DNA is in doubt, the DNA is left out and the CDR3 is given as listed by TCRdb. The J gene is TRBJ2-7, the V gene TRBV5-1; the table's D gene call, TRBD2, was not cross checked with the DNA. Germline values: CDR1 SGHRS, CDR2 YFSETQ. The CDR3 adds up to 15 amino acids, both ends counted. The CDR3 is CASSLLVAGPNERYL.

This clonotype was observed many times. Possible read error: a much larger clone is one base away. The chain recombines TRBV20-1 with TRBJ1-2; 8 nucleotides align to TRBD1. After removal of 5 bases from V and 4 bases from J, the junction contained 6 bases not matched to a gene. This CDR3 has 13 amino acids. The germline V gene encodes CDR1 DFQATT and CDR2 SNEGSKA (reference sequence). The CDR3 nucleotides read TGCAGTGCTCGGCAGGGGGCTGCCTATGGCTACACCTTC. This codes for CSARQGAAYGYTF.